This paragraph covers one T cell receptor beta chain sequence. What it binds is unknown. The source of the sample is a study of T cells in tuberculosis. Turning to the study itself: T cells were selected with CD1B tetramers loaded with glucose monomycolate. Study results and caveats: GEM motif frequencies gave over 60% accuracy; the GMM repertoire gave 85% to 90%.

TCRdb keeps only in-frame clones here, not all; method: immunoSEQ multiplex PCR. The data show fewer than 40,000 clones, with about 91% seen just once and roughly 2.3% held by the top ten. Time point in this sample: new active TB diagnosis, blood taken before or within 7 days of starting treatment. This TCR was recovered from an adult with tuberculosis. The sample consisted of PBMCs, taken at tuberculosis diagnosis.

The CDR3 spells CASSLVDAYYGYTF. Written as DNA, the CDR3 is TGCGCCAGCAGCTTGGTTGATGCGTACTATGGCTACACCTTC. J is TRBJ1-2 and V is TRBV5-1; D is undetermined. Germline assignment: CDR1 SGHRS and CDR2 YFSETQ. The CDR3 is 14 amino acids. Trimming took 0 bases from V and 3 from J, leaving 9 bases between them. Looking up the rest from reference TRBV5-1 and TRBJ1-2 gives the full variable domain: KAGVTQTPRYLIKTRGQQVTLSCSPISGHRSVSWYQQTPGQGLQFLFEYFSETQRNKGNFPGRFSGRQFSNSRSEMNVSTLELGDSALYLCASSLVDAYYGYTFGSGTRLTVV.